Reported below is one T cell receptor beta chain. The CDR3 sequence is 14 residues long. V was trimmed by 7 bases and J by 0 bases, leaving 11 bases between them. Germline CDR1 is ENHRY and CDR2 is SYGVKD. The data are from a study of blood T cells in healthy people across ages. Sample-barcoded 5' priming and a J-beta primer mix drove a second PCR of about 7 to 11 cycles. TCRdb passed the 5' RACE reads through MiXCR, listing each CDR3 protein once. The table shows 800,000 or so distinct CDR3 sequences, with less than 80% occurring only once. This clonotype was obtained from a man between 25 and 39 years old in good health. The chain couples TRBV10-3 to TRBJ2-3, with D perhaps given as TRBD1 or TRBD2 (5 bases each). The sample taken for sequencing was blood. The CDR3 region is CAITGTASTDTQYF. The CDR3 nucleotides read TGTGCCATCACAGGGACGGCGAGCACAGATACGCAGTATTTT.